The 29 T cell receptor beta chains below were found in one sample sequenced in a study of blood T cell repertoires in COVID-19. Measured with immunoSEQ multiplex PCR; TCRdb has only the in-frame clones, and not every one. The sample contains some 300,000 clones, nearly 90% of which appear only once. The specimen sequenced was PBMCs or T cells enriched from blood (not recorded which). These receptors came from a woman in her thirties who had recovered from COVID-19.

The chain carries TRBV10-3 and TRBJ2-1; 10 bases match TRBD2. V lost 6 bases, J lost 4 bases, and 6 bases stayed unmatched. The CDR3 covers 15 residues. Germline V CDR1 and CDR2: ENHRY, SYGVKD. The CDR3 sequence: CAIRVTSGIYNEQFF. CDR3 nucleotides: TGTGCCATCAGGGTAACTAGCGGGATTTACAATGAGCAGTTCTTC.

As DNA, the CDR3 is TGTGCCAGCAGCCAAGATATAACGGCAGGGAGCACAGATACGCAGTATTTT. Protein sequence: CASSQDITAGSTDTQYF. This chain links TRBV3-1 (or the pseudogene TRBV3-2) with TRBJ2-3; possible D gene TRBD1, 5 bases. V was cut by 0 bases and J by 0 bases, with 13 bases left in between. Germline V gene sequence: CDR1 LGHDT, CDR2 YNNKEL (reference sequence). The CDR3 extends over 17 amino acids.

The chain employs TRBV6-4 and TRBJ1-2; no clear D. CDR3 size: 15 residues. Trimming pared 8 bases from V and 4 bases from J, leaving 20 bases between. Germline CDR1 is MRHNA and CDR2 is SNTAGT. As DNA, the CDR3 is TGTGCCAGCCGGTTGGAGGCCGGCTCCCCCTATGGCTACACCTTC. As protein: CASRLEAGSPYGYTF.

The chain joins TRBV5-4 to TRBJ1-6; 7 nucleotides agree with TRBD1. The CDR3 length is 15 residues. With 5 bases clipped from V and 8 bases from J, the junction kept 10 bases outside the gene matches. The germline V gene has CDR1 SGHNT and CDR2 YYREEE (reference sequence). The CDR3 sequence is CASRSIGTADSPLHF. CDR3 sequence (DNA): TGTGCCAGCAGGTCAATAGGGACAGCTGATTCACCCCTCCACTTT.

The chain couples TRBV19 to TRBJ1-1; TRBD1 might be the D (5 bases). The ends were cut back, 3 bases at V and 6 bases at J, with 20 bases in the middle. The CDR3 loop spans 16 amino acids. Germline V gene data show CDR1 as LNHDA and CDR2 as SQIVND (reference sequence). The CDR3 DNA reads TGTGCCAGTAGTATGCCCCTGAACAGGCGGGGGTCTGAAGCTTTCTTT. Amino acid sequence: CASSMPLNRRGSEAFF.

The CDR3 region is CASSLSGSNYGYTF. The CDR3 bases are TGTGCCAGCAGTTTAAGCGGCAGTAACTATGGCTACACCTTC. The V call is TRBV28, the J call TRBJ1-2; D not certain. Trimming left V 2 bases short and J 1 base short, with 8 bases between. CDR1 and CDR2 from the germline V gene are MDHEN and SYDVKM. CDR3 length: 14 amino acids.

CDR3 sequence (DNA): TGTGCCAGCAGCGTTCGTACAGGTACCAATCTTTACGAGCAGTACTTC. This translates into CASSVRTGTNLYEQYF. This chain connects TRBV5-4 to TRBJ2-7, with D tentatively TRBD1 (5 bases). The germline V gene has CDR1 SGHNT and CDR2 YYREEE (reference sequence). Deletions cut 4 bases from V and 4 bases from J, with 21 bases between. The CDR3 is 16 residues long.

The CDR3 DNA is TGTGCCAGCAGCTGGTCAGGGGGCGCGGGGTCCTCCACTGAAGCTTTCTTT. Encoded protein: CASSWSGGAGSSTEAFF. The V gene is TRBV11-3, the J gene TRBJ1-1; 8 bases line up with TRBD1. The CDR3 is made up of 17 amino acids. V lost 4 bases, J lost 4 bases, and 14 bases stayed unmatched. Germline V gives CDR1 SGHNT, CDR2 YENEEA.

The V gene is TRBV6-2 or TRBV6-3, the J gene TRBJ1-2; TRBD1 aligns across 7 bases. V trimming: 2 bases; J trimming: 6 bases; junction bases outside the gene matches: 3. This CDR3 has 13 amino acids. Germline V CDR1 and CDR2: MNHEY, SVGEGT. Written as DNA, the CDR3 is TGTGCCAGCAGTTACGGGACAGTTAATGGCTACACCTTC. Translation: CASSYGTVNGYTF.

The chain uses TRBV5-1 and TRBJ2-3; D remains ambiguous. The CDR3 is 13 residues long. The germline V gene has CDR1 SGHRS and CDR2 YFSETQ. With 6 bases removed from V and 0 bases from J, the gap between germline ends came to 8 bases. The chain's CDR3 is CASTLLSTDTQYF. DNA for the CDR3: TGCGCCAGCACCTTACTTAGCACAGATACGCAGTATTTT.

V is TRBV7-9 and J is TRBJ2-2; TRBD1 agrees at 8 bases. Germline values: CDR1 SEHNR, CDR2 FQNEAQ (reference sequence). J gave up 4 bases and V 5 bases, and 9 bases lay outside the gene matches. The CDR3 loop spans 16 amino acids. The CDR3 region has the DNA TGTGCCAGCAGCCTCGCAGGGGGCAAAATCACCGGGGAGCTGTTTTTT. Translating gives CASSLAGGKITGELFF.

The CDR3, as DNA: TGCGCCAGCAGCTCCAGCGGGGGGGCCGCAGAGACCCAGTACTTC. Its translation: CASSSSGGAAETQYF. V usage is TRBV5-1 and J usage is TRBJ2-5; 10 positions match TRBD2. With 3 bases clipped from V and 4 bases from J, the junction kept 6 bases outside the gene matches. Germline lookup yields CDR1 SGHRS and CDR2 YFSETQ. CDR3 length: 15 residues. The full variable domain, rest sourced from reference TRBV5-1 and TRBJ2-5, is KAGVTQTPRYLIKTRGQQVTLSCSPISGHRSVSWYQQTPGQGLQFLFEYFSETQRNKGNFPGRFSGRQFSNSRSEMNVSTLELGDSALYLCASSSSGGAAETQYFGPGTRLLVL.

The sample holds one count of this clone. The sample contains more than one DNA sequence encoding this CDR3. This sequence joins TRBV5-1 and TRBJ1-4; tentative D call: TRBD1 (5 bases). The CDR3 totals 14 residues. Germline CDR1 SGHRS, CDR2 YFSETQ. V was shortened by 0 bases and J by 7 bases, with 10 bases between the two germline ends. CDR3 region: CASSLDRGGEKLFF. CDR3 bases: TGCGCCAGCAGCTTGGACCGGGGGGGTGAAAAACTGTTTTTT.

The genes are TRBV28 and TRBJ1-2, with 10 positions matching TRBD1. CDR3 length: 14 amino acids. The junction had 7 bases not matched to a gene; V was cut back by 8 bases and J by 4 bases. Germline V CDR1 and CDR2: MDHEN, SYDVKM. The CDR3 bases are TGTGCCAGCTGCGGGACAGGGGCCCTCTATGGCTACACCTTC. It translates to CASCGTGALYGYTF.

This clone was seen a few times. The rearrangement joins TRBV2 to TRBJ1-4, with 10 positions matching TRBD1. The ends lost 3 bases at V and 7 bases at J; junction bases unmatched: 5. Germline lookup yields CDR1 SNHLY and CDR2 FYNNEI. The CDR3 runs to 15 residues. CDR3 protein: CASSEDRGGSEKLFF. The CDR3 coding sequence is TGTGCCAGCAGTGAGGACAGGGGGGGGAGTGAAAAACTGTTTTTT. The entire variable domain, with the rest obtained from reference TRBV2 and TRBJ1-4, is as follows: EPEVTQTPSHQVTQMGQEVILRCVPISNHLYFYWYRQILGQKVEFLVSFYNNEISEKSEIFDDQFSVERPDGSNFTLKIRSTKLEDSAMYFCASSEDRGGSEKLFFGSGTQLSVL.

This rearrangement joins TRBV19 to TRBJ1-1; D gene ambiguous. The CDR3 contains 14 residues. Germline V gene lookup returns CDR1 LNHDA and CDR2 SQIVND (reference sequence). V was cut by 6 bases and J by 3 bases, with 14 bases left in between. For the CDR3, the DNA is TGTGCCAGTAGCCAATTCGGGGTGCACACTGAAGCTTTCTTT. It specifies CASSQFGVHTEAFF.

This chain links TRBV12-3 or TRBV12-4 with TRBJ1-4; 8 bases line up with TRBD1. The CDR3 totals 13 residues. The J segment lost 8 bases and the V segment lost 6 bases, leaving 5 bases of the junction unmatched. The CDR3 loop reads CASRYGTGEKLFF. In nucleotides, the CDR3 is TGTGCCAGCAGGTACGGGACAGGAGAAAAACTGTTTTTT.

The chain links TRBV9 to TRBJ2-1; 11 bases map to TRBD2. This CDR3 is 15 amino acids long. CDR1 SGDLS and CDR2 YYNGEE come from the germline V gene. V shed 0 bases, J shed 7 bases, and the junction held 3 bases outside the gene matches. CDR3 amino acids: CASSVETSGKNEQFF. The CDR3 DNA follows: TGTGCCAGCAGCGTAGAGACTAGCGGGAAGAATGAGCAGTTCTTC. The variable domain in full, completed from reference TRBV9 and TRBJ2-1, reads DSGVTQTPKHLITATGQRVTLRCSPRSGDLSVYWYQQSLDQGLQFLIQYYNGEERAKGNILERFSAQQFPDLHSELNLSSLELGDSALYFCASSVETSGKNEQFFGPGTRLTVL.

CDR3 in amino acids: CASSEQGAMQETQYF. Here the CDR3 DNA reads TGTGCCAGCTCAGAACAGGGGGCGATGCAAGAGACCCAGTACTTC. The rearrangement links TRBV7-3 to TRBJ2-5; 9 positions match TRBD1. Germline CDR1 reads SGHTA; CDR2 reads FQGTGA. The CDR3 loop spans 15 amino acids. V lost 8 bases and J lost 2; bases outside the gene matches: 9.

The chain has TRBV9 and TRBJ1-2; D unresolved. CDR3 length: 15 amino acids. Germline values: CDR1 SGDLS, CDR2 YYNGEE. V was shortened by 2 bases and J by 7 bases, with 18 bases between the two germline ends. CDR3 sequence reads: CASSVDTLTYSGYTF. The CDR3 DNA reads TGTGCCAGCAGCGTCGACACCCTGACCTACTCTGGCTACACCTTC.

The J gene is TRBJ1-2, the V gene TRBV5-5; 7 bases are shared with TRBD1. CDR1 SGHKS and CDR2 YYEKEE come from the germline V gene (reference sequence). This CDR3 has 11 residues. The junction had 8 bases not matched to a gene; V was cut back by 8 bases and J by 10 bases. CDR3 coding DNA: TGTGCCAGTTCTAGGGACAGAGACTACACCTTC. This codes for CASSRDRDYTF.

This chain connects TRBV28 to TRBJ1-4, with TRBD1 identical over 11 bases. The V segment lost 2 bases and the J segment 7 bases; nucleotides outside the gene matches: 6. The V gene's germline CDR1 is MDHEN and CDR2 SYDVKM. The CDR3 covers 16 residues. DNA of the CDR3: TGTGCCAGCAGTTTAAGGGGACAGGGGGTGAGTGAAAAACTGTTTTTT. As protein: CASSLRGQGVSEKLFF. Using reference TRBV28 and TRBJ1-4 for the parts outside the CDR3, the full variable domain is DVKVTQSSRYLVKRTGEKVFLECVQDMDHENMFWYRQDPGLGLRLIYFSYDVKMKEKGDIPEGYSVSREKKERFSLILESASTNQTSMYLCASSLRGQGVSEKLFFGSGTQLSVL.

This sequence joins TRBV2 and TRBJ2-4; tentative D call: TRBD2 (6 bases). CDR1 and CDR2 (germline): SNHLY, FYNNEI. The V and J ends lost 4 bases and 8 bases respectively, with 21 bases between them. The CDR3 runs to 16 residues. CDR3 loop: CASSAQRGGTRDIQYF. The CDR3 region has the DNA TGTGCCAGCAGTGCGCAACGAGGCGGGACCAGAGACATTCAGTACTTC.

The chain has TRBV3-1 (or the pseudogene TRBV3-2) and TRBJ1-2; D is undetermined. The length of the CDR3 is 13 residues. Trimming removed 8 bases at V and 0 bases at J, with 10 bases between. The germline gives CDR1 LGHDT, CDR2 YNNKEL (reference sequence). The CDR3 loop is CASARCPNYGYTF. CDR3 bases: TGTGCCAGCGCCAGGTGCCCTAACTATGGCTACACCTTC.

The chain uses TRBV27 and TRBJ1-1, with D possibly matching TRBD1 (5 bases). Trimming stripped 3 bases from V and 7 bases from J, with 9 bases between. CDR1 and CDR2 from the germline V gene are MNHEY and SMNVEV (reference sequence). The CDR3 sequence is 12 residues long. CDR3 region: CASSFTGDEAFF. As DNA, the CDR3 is TGTGCCAGCAGTTTTACGGGGGATGAAGCTTTCTTT.

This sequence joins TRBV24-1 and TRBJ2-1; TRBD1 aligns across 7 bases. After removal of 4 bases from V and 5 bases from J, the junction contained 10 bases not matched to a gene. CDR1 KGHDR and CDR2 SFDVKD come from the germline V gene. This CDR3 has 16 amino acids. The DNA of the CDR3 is TGTGCCACCAGTGACCCGGGACAGCGCGACAACAATGAGCAGTTCTTC. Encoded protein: CATSDPGQRDNNEQFF.

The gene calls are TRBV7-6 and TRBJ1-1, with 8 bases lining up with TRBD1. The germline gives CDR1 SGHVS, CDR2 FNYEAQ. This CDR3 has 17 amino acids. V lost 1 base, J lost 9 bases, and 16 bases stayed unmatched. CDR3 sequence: CASSLVGGQARTSKAFF. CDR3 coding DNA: TGTGCCAGCAGCTTAGTGGGGGGACAGGCCCGGACCAGCAAAGCTTTCTTT.

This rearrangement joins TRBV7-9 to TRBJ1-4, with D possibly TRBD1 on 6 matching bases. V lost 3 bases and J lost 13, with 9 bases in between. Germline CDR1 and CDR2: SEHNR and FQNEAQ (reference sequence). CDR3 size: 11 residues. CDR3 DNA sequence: TGTGCCAGCAGCTTGGGGACACGACTGTTTTTT. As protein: CASSLGTRLFF.

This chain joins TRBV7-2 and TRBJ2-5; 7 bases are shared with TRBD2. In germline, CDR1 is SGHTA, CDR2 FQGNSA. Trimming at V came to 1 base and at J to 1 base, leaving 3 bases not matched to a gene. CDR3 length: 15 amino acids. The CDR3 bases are TGTGCCAGCAGCTTAGGTCTAGCGGTCCAAGAGACCCAGTACTTC. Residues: CASSLGLAVQETQYF.